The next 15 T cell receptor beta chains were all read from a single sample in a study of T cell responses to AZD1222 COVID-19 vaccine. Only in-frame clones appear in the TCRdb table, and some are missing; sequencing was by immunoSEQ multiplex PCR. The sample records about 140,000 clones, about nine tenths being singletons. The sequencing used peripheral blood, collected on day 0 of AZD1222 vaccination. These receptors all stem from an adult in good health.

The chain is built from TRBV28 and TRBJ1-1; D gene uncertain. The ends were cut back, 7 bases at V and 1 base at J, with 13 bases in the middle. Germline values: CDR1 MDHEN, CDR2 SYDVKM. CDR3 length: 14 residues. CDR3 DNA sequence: TGTGCCAGCAACTCCGCCGGAGAGAACACTGAAGCTTTCTTT. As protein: CASNSAGENTEAFF.

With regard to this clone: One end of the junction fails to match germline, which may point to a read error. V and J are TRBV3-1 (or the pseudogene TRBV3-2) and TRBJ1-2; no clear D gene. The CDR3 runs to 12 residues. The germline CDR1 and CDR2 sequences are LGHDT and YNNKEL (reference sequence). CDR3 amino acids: CASSPPAGPRAF. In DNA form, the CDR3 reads TGTGCCAGCAGCCCCCCTGCTGGTCCGCGGGCCTTC.

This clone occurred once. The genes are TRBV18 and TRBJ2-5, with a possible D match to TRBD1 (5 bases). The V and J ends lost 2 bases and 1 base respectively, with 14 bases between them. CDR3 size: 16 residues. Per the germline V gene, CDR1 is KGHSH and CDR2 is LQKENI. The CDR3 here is CASSPRGWRIQETQYF. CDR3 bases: TGTGCCAGCTCACCAAGGGGCTGGCGGATCCAAGAGACCCAGTACTTC.

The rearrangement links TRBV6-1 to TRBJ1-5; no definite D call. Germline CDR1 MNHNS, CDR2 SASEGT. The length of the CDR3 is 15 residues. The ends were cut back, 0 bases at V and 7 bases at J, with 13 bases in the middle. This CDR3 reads CASSEARGSGQPQHF. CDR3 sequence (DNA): TGTGCCAGCAGTGAAGCCCGAGGGTCGGGACAGCCCCAGCATTTT.

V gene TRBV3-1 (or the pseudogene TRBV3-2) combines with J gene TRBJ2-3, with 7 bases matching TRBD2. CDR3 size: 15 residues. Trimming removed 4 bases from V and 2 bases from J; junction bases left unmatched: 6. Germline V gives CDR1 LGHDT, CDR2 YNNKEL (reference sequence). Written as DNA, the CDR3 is TGTGCCAGCAGCCCGCTGGGGGGGAACACAGATACGCAGTATTTT. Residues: CASSPLGGNTDTQYF.

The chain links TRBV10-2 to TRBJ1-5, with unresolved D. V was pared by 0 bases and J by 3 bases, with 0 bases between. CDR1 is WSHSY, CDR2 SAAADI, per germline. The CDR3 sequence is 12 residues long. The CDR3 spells CASSESNQPQHF. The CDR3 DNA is TGCGCCAGCAGTGAGTCCAATCAGCCCCAGCATTTT.

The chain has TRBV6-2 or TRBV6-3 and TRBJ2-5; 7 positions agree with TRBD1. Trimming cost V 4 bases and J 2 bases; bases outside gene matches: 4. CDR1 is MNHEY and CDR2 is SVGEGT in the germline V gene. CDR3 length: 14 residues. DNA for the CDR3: TGTGCCAGCAGTTGGGACAGCTTACAAGAGACCCAGTACTTC. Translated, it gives CASSWDSLQETQYF.

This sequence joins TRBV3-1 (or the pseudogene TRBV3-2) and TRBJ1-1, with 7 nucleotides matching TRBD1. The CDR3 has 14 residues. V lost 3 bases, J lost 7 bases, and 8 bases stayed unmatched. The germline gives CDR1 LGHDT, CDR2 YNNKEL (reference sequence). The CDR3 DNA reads TGTGCCAGCAGCCACTCCGACAGGGTTGGTGAAGCTTTCTTT. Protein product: CASSHSDRVGEAFF.

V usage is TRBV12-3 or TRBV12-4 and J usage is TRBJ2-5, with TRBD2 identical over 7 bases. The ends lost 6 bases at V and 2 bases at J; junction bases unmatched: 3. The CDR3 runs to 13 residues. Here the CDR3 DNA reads TGTGCCAGCAGCCTGGGGGGGCAAGAGACCCAGTACTTC. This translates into CASSLGGQETQYF.

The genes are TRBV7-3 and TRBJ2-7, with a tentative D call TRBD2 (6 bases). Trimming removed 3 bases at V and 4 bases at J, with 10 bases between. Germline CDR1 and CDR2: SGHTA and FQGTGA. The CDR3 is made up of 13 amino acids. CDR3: CASSLARGYEQYF. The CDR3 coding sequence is TGTGCCAGCAGCTTGGCCCGGGGGTACGAGCAGTACTTC.

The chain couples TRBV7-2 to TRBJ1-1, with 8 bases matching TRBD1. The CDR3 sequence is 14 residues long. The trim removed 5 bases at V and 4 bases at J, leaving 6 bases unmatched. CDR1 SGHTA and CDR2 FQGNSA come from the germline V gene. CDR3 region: CASSPRTGFTEAFF. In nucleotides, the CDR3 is TGTGCCAGCAGCCCCCGGACAGGGTTCACTGAAGCTTTCTTT.

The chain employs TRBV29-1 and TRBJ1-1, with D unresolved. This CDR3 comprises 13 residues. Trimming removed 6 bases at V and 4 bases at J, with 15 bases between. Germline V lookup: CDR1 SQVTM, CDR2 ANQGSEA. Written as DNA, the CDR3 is TGCAGCGTGGAATCGGACCGGGGCACTGAAGCTTTCTTT. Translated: CSVESDRGTEAFF.

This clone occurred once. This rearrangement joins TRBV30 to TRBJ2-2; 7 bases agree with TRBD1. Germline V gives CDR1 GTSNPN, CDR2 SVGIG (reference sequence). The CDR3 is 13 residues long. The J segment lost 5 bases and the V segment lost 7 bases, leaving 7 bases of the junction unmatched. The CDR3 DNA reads TGTGCCTCCCTCCCCAGGGGGACCGGGGAGCTGTTTTTT. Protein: CASLPRGTGELFF.

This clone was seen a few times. CDR3 residues: CASSRTGGSYEQYF. The CDR3 nucleotides are TGTGCCAGCAGCCGGACAGGGGGATCCTACGAGCAGTACTTC. The V call is TRBV5-4, the J call TRBJ2-7; 10 nucleotides match TRBD1. This CDR3 contains 14 residues. With V trimmed by 4 bases and J by 1 base, 2 bases remained unmatched. The germline V gene encodes CDR1 SGHNT and CDR2 YYREEE (reference sequence).

The chain's CDR3 is CASSGGVGLARETQYF. The CDR3 DNA sequence: TGTGCCAGCAGTGGGGGGGTAGGACTAGCTCGGGAGACCCAGTACTTC. The chain is built from TRBV2 and TRBJ2-5; 8 bases align to TRBD2. Germline loops: CDR1 SNHLY, CDR2 FYNNEI. V lost 4 bases to trimming and J lost 5 bases; unmatched junction nucleotides: 12. The CDR3 length is 16 residues.